The subject of this entry is one TCR beta chain. What it recognizes is unknown. This may be a read error: a much more frequent sequence differs by one nucleotide. No conserved phenylalanine or tryptophan ends this CDR3, so it is likely a read error. The data originate from a study of T cells in Graves' hyperthyroidism and ophthalmopathy. Germline CDR1 SGHTA, CDR2 FQGNSA. The V end was cut by 4 bases, the J end by 0 bases, with 10 bases between. The CDR3 has 14 amino acids. Study-level findings and limits: Ophthalmopathy cases were set apart from stable hyperthyroidism by a 13 V-J model.

Template material for amplifying TCR beta CDR3 regions consisted of RNA transcripts. In the first-round RT-PCR of the TCR CDR3, the HTBI primer set was used. TCRdb reprocessed the multiplex PCR reads with MiXCR, giving one entry per CDR3 protein. Among nearly 750,000 distinct CDR3 sequences listed, over 35% were seen once. Patients showing uncontrolled infection, other autoimmune disease, pregnancy or lactation were ineligible. Isolation of PBMCs was performed on about 10 ml fresh peripheral blood. The V gene is TRBV7-2, the J gene TRBJ2-7; tentatively, D is TRBD1 or TRBD2 (5 bases each). The specimen was blood. This receptor was identified in a woman between 35 and 50 years old with Graves' hyperthyroidism. CDR3: CASSWGGGSYEQYL. CDR3 nucleotides: TGTGCCAGCAGCTGGGGTGGGGGCTCCTACGAGCAGTACCTC.